Below, 22 T cell receptor beta chains from the same sample are listed, as sequenced in a study of read filtering for tumor transcriptome and immune sequencing. The library was built from approximately 400 ng RNA with molecular barcoded adaptors for alpha/delta and beta/gamma chains. TCRdb used MiXCR to reprocess the reads, holding one entry per CDR3 protein. Here the sample spans tens of thousands of distinct CDR3 sequences, 13% to 15% being singletons. Sequences were obtained from a population of CD138-negative cells sorted from bone marrow. The receptors originated from a donor at least 40 years old with multiple myeloma.

Regarding this clonotype: In this CDR3 the conserved last residue, phenylalanine or tryptophan, is missing, so a read error is likely. The chain recombines TRBV19 with TRBJ2-7, with TRBD2 matching over 7 bases. Trimming removed 4 bases from V and 0 bases from J; junction bases left unmatched: 6. This CDR3 spans 15 amino acids. Germline V CDR1 and CDR2: LNHDA, SQIVND (reference sequence). This CDR3 is CASSRTSDVSYEQYL. Written as DNA, the CDR3 is TGTGCCAGTAGTAGAACTAGCGACGTCTCCTACGAGCAGTACCTC.

This clonotype was found many times. The gene calls are TRBV2 and TRBJ2-7, with a weak D call TRBD1 (7 bases). The V end lost 7 bases, the J end lost 1 base, and 14 bases lay between the germline ends. Germline CDR1 and CDR2: SNHLY and FYNNEI. The CDR3 is 14 residues long. Here the CDR3 reads CASTAGQTSYEQYF. CDR3 coding DNA: TGTGCCAGCACCGCGGGACAGACTTCCTACGAGCAGTACTTC.

Only a few counts were recorded for this clonotype. CDR3 in DNA: TGTGCCAGCAGCGCCGGACAGGGGAGGAATCAGCCCCAGCATTTT. Protein product: CASSAGQGRNQPQHF. This rearrangement joins TRBV7-9 to TRBJ1-5, with 9 bases fitting TRBD1. The CDR3 runs to 15 residues. Germline-derived CDR1 and CDR2 are SEHNR and FQNEAQ (reference sequence). V lost 5 bases to trimming and J lost 4 bases; unmatched junction nucleotides: 6.

This clonotype was picked up many times. This chain connects TRBV11-3 to TRBJ2-1; D remains ambiguous. Germline V CDR1 and CDR2: SGHNT, YENEEA. CDR3 size: 15 residues. Trimming left V 5 bases short and J 0 bases short, with 11 bases between. The CDR3, as DNA: TGTGCCAGCAGCCCCCGGGCTAGCTCCTACAATGAGCAGTTCTTC. Its translation is CASSPRASSYNEQFF. The variable domain in full, with the rest retrieved from reference TRBV11-3 and TRBJ2-1, is EAGVVQSPRYKIIEKKQPVAFWCNPISGHNTLYWYLQNLGQGPELLIRYENEEAVDDSQLPKDRFSAERLKGVDSTLKIQPAELGDSAVYLCASSPRASSYNEQFFGPGTRLTVL.

This clonotype was seen ten or more times. One base away lies a much larger clone, so this may be a sequencing read error. The chain carries TRBV20-1 and TRBJ2-1; D remains unclear. The length of the CDR3 is 14 residues. The germline gives CDR1 DFQATT, CDR2 SNEGSKA (reference sequence). The CDR3 loop is CSASSRYNYNGQFF. The CDR3 DNA is TGCAGTGCTAGCAGTCGGTATAACTACAATGGGCAGTTCTTC.

The chain has TRBV28 and TRBJ1-1; 9 bases agree with TRBD1. V dropped 5 bases and J dropped 5; count of bases not matched to a gene: 6. This CDR3 region has 14 residues. The germline gives CDR1 MDHEN, CDR2 SYDVKM. This CDR3 is CASSTGGRGTEAFF. In DNA, the CDR3 is TGTGCCAGCAGTACAGGGGGCCGTGGGACTGAAGCTTTCTTT.

This clonotype was counted a few times. One junction end disagrees with the germline gene, perhaps due to a read error. The chain uses TRBV5-5 and TRBJ1-1; D might be TRBD1 (6 bases). CDR1 is SGHKS and CDR2 is YYEKEE in the germline V gene (reference sequence). This CDR3 has 13 amino acids. The CDR3 DNA reads as TGTGCCAGCAGCTTGGACAGGGACACCGAAGCTCTCTTT. Encoded protein: CASSLDRDTEALF.

This clonotype has a count of ten or more. The genes are TRBV28 and TRBJ2-1; 12 bases match TRBD2. Germline V gives CDR1 MDHEN, CDR2 SYDVKM. Unmatched junction bases numbered 4, after V lost 5 bases and J lost 2 bases. CDR3 length: 16 amino acids. CDR3 region: CASSPSSGGAYNEQFF. CDR3 DNA sequence: TGTGCCAGCAGTCCTTCTAGCGGGGGGGCCTACAATGAGCAGTTCTTC.

J is TRBJ2-2 and V is TRBV28; D ambiguous. This CDR3 has 14 amino acids. With 6 bases removed from V and 0 bases from J, the gap between germline ends came to 8 bases. Per germline, CDR1 MDHEN and CDR2 SYDVKM. The chain's CDR3 is CASSLASNTGELFF. The CDR3 nucleotides are TGTGCCAGCAGCCTGGCCTCGAACACCGGGGAGCTGTTTTTT. Together with reference TRBV28 and TRBJ2-2, the CDR3 gives the full variable domain: DVKVTQSSRYLVKRTGEKVFLECVQDMDHENMFWYRQDPGLGLRLIYFSYDVKMKEKGDIPEGYSVSREKKERFSLILESASTNQTSMYLCASSLASNTGELFFGEGSRLTVL.

The genes are TRBV28 and TRBJ1-5; tentatively, D is TRBD1 (5 bases). CDR1 and CDR2 from the germline V gene are MDHEN and SYDVKM. V was shortened by 7 bases and J by 5 bases, with 12 bases between the two germline ends. The CDR3 runs 13 residues. The CDR3, as DNA: TGTGCCAGCACCCCATGGGGGGATCAGCCCCAGCATTTT. It yields the protein CASTPWGDQPQHF. Combining the CDR3 with reference TRBV28 and TRBJ1-5 gives the whole variable domain DVKVTQSSRYLVKRTGEKVFLECVQDMDHENMFWYRQDPGLGLRLIYFSYDVKMKEKGDIPEGYSVSREKKERFSLILESASTNQTSMYLCASTPWGDQPQHFGDGTRLSIL.

To note about this clonotype: A far larger clone is one nucleotide away, so this likely arose from a read error. The chain carries TRBV6-1 and TRBJ1-1, with no clear D. Looked up from germline, CDR1 is MNHNS and CDR2 is SASEGT. The CDR3 is 12 amino acids. CDR3 in DNA: TGTGCCAGCAGTTGGGCGAACACTGAAGCTTCCTTT. This sequence encodes CASSWANTEASF.

The sample holds many counts of this clonotype. The J gene is TRBJ2-7, the V gene TRBV3-1; D is uncertain. Germline V CDR1 and CDR2: LGHDT, YNNKEL (reference sequence). The CDR3 is 13 residues long. The germline V and J ends were trimmed by 3 bases and 5 bases, with 11 bases remaining between them. The CDR3 region is CASSQPPYNEQYF. CDR3 sequence (DNA): TGTGCCAGCAGCCAGCCCCCCTATAACGAGCAGTACTTC.

This clonotype qualifies as medium-sized. The V gene is TRBV15, the J gene TRBJ2-1; TRBD2 agrees at 10 bases. CDR1 is LNHNV and CDR2 is YYDKDF in the germline V gene (reference sequence). This CDR3 comprises 15 residues. J was trimmed by 8 bases and V by 1 base; bases with no gene match: 5. The CDR3 DNA reads as TGTGCCACCAGCAGAGCTAGCGGGAGTTCGGATGAGCAGTTCTTC. Protein: CATSRASGSSDEQFF.

This clonotype is medium-sized within its sample. J is TRBJ2-3 and V is TRBV20-1, with unresolved D. V gave up 6 bases and J gave up 2 bases, with 18 bases separating them. The germline V gene has CDR1 DFQATT and CDR2 SNEGSKA (reference sequence). There are 15 residues in the CDR3. The chain's CDR3 is CSARRKLLPTDTQYF. In DNA form, the CDR3 reads TGCAGTGCCCGGCGGAAGTTGTTGCCCACAGATACGCAGTATTTT.

This clonotype was counted only a few times. The genes are TRBV29-1 and TRBJ2-3, with TRBD1 identical over 11 bases. The CDR3 is 12 residues long. Germline CDR1 reads SQVTM; CDR2 reads ANQGSEA. CDR3 in amino acids: CSSGTGGDTQYF. CDR3 DNA: TGCAGTAGCGGGACAGGGGGTGATACGCAGTATTTT.

There are a few counts of this clonotype. It may be a read error: a sequence one base away is much more abundant. The CDR3 reads CASSSGWDRLYF. DNA of the CDR3: TGTGCCAGCAGTTCCGGTTGGGATCGGCTGTATTTT. The chain joins TRBV12-3 or TRBV12-4 to TRBJ2-3, with D hard to call. V was cut by 4 bases and J by 14 bases, with 16 bases left in between. This CDR3 has 12 amino acids.

Ten or more counts support this clonotype. A much larger clonotype is one base distant, so this may be a read error. The rearrangement uses TRBV5-1 and TRBJ2-1; 8 nucleotides match TRBD2. The germline V gene encodes CDR1 SGHRS and CDR2 YFSETQ. This CDR3 is 16 amino acids long. Written as DNA, the CDR3 is TGCGCCGGCAGCTTGGCCAGCGGGAGTCTAAACAATGAGCAGTTCTTC. It specifies CAGSLASGSLNNEQFF.

Note on this clonotype: A clone one base away is much larger, so this may be a read error. The V gene is TRBV5-1, the J gene TRBJ1-1; D possibly corresponds to TRBD1 (5 bases). This CDR3 has 15 amino acids. Trimming removed 0 bases from V and 4 bases from J, with 13 bases in between. CDR1 and CDR2 (germline): SGHRS, YFSETQ. CDR3 sequence: CASSLEGTLSTEAFF. The CDR3, as DNA: TGCGCCAGCAGCTTGGAGGGGACTTTGAGCACTGAAGCTTTCTTT.

In its sample, this clonotype was seen many times. The chain recombines TRBV5-1 with TRBJ1-1, with D possibly being TRBD1 (6 bases). The CDR3 consists of 14 residues. Looked up from germline, CDR1 is SGHRS and CDR2 is YFSETQ. The germline V and J ends were trimmed by 2 bases and 5 bases, with 13 bases remaining between them. For the CDR3, the DNA is TGCGCCAGCAGCTTAACACAGGGAAGGACTGAAGCTTTCTTT. Its translation is CASSLTQGRTEAFF.

In regard to this clonotype: This may arise from a read error, as a much more abundant clone is one base away. Since the CDR3 does not end with the conserved phenylalanine or tryptophan, this likely comes from a read error. CDR3 in DNA: TGTGCCAGCAGGCGAGGGAATGACGGCTCTGAAGCTTTCCTT. Translated, it gives CASRRGNDGSEAFL. The J gene is TRBJ1-1, the V gene TRBV2; D is unclear. The germline V and J ends were trimmed by 6 bases and 6 bases, with 17 bases remaining between them. Germline CDR1 and CDR2: SNHLY and FYNNEI. There are 14 residues in the CDR3.

This clonotype was counted many times. V usage is TRBV7-9 and J usage is TRBJ1-1; 8 nucleotides match TRBD1. With 3 bases clipped from V and 4 bases from J, the junction kept 4 bases outside the gene matches. CDR1 is SEHNR and CDR2 is FQNEAQ in the germline V gene (reference sequence). The CDR3 is 14 residues long. CDR3 region: CASSLRTGITEAFF. CDR3 DNA: TGTGCCAGCAGCTTGCGGACAGGGATCACTGAAGCTTTCTTT.

This clonotype was counted many times. The chain employs TRBV6-1 and TRBJ1-4; 7 bases map to TRBD1. Trimming took 6 bases from V and 7 from J; bases not matched to a gene: 11. The CDR3 extends over 15 amino acids. Germline CDR1 and CDR2: MNHNS and SASEGT. DNA for the CDR3: TGTGCCAGCAGGGAGGAGGGGGCGGCCGGTGAAAAACTGTTTTTT. Residues: CASREEGAAGEKLFF.